One and the same sample provided the 19 T cell receptor beta chains below, sequenced in a study of shared clonotypes between healthy human individuals. Naive CD8 cells were CD45RO-negative, positively selected for CCR7, excluding terminally differentiated effector memory CD45RA+ cells. Measured with immunoSEQ multiplex PCR; TCRdb has only the in-frame clones, and not every one. The sample yields just over 2,000,000 clones, about 94% seen once. Source material: naive CD8+ T cells sorted from blood. The receptors originated from a man aged 18-30 years in good health.

This clone was seen once. The CDR3 sequence is CASRFGTWSNQPQHF. CDR3 sequence (DNA): TGTGCCAGCAGGTTTGGCACGTGGAGCAATCAGCCCCAGCATTTT. The V call is TRBV28, the J call TRBJ1-5; no clear D. Germline CDR1 reads MDHEN; CDR2 reads SYDVKM. V shed 6 bases and J shed 1 base, with 13 bases lying between them. The CDR3 sequence is 15 residues long.

The chain links TRBV14 to TRBJ1-1; maybe TRBD1 (5 bases). Germline V CDR1 and CDR2: SGHDN, FVKESK. V gave up 0 bases and J gave up 4 bases, with 9 bases separating them. The CDR3 is 14 amino acids. CDR3 protein: CASSQEGRATEAFF. The CDR3 DNA reads as TGTGCCAGCAGCCAAGAGGGCAGGGCCACTGAAGCTTTCTTT. Looking up the rest from reference TRBV14 and TRBJ1-1 gives the full variable domain: EAGVTQFPSHSVIEKGQTVTLRCDPISGHDNLYWYRRVMGKEIKFLLHFVKESKQDESGMPNNRFLAERTGGTYSTLKVQPAELEDSGVYFCASSQEGRATEAFFGQGTRLTVV.

Worth noting for this clone: Other DNA sequences within the sample encode an identical CDR3. The rearrangement links TRBV5-1 to TRBJ2-7, with 9 nucleotides matching TRBD1. V gave up 0 bases and J gave up 5 bases; unmatched junction bases: 3. Germline CDR1 and CDR2: SGHRS and YFSETQ. The CDR3 loop spans 14 amino acids. CDR3 nucleotides: TGCGCCAGCAGCTTGGTTGGGACAGGGAACGAGCAGTACTTC. Translating it yields CASSLVGTGNEQYF.

V usage is TRBV5-1 and J usage is TRBJ2-7; D is uncertain. The CDR3 is 11 amino acids. Germline V gives CDR1 SGHRS, CDR2 YFSETQ. Deletions cut 2 bases from V and 7 bases from J, with 7 bases between. This CDR3 is CASSFKGEQYF. The CDR3 coding sequence is TGCGCCAGCAGCTTTAAAGGGGAGCAGTACTTC.

The V call is TRBV30, the J call TRBJ2-7; possibly TRBD2 for D (6 bases). Germline values: CDR1 GTSNPN, CDR2 SVGIG (reference sequence). The CDR3 extends over 12 amino acids. Trimming took 1 base from V and 7 from J, leaving 11 bases between them. The CDR3 protein is CAWSAGRGEQYF. CDR3 DNA sequence: TGTGCCTGGAGTGCGGGGCGGGGAGAGCAGTACTTC.

This chain uses TRBV7-9 with TRBJ2-3; D gene ambiguous. Germline V gene data show CDR1 as SEHNR and CDR2 as FQNEAQ (reference sequence). V lost 4 bases and J 5 bases, leaving 10 bases between the germline ends. The CDR3 has 13 residues. CDR3 bases: TGTGCCAGCAGCTCGCCTAGGATAGATACGCAGTATTTT. Encoded protein: CASSSPRIDTQYF.

This clone appeared a single time. J is TRBJ2-3 and V is TRBV13, with TRBD2 as a possible D gene (6 bases). CDR1 and CDR2 from the germline V gene are PRHDT and FYEKMQ (reference sequence). CDR3 length: 16 residues. Trimming stripped 4 bases from V and 5 bases from J, with 19 bases between. The CDR3 coding sequence is TGTGCCAGCAGCTCATTAGGACCCCAGGGAGGAGATACGCAGTATTTT. Its protein product is CASSSLGPQGGDTQYF.

The V gene is TRBV5-4, the J gene TRBJ2-3; 13 bases are shared with TRBD2. This CDR3 spans 17 amino acids. The junction had 9 bases not matched to a gene; V was cut back by 4 bases and J by 4 bases. Germline V gene lookup returns CDR1 SGHNT and CDR2 YYREEE (reference sequence). The CDR3 here is CASSPGLAGAFADTQYF. The CDR3 DNA follows: TGTGCCAGCAGCCCCGGACTAGCGGGAGCTTTTGCAGATACGCAGTATTTT.

The chain employs TRBV9 and TRBJ2-1, with 8 bases that match TRBD2. This CDR3 is built from 15 residues. The germline V gene has CDR1 SGDLS and CDR2 YYNGEE. The trim removed 7 bases at V and 5 bases at J, leaving 11 bases unmatched. The CDR3 DNA reads TGTGCCAGCGGAAGAGCGGGAGATTTGGACAATGAGCAGTTCTTC. This codes for CASGRAGDLDNEQFF.

V is TRBV10-2 and J is TRBJ1-1; the D is unclear. Looked up from germline, CDR1 is WSHSY and CDR2 is SAAADI. The CDR3 is made up of 13 amino acids. The V and J ends lost 5 bases and 1 base respectively, with 8 bases between them. This chain's CDR3 is CASSSLTNTEAFF. The CDR3 nucleotides are TGCGCCAGCAGTTCCCTTACGAACACTGAAGCTTTCTTT.

The rearrangement joins TRBV7-2 to TRBJ2-7; the D gene could be TRBD1 or TRBD2 (6 bases each). Trimming stripped 0 bases from V and 7 bases from J, with 13 bases between. Germline V lookup: CDR1 SGHTA, CDR2 FQGNSA. This CDR3 has 14 amino acids. In nucleotides, the CDR3 is TGTGCCAGCAGCTTAGCGGGGGGCCAAGGGGAGCAGTACTTC. As protein: CASSLAGGQGEQYF.

This chain uses TRBV5-6 with TRBJ1-5, with 9 nucleotides matching TRBD1. This CDR3 is 15 amino acids long. Germline V gene data show CDR1 as SGHDT and CDR2 as YYEEEE. The V gene end was trimmed by 1 base and the J gene end by 6 bases; junction bases not matched to a gene: 5. The DNA for the CDR3 is TGTGCCAGCAGCTTGCTGGGACAGGGATCTCAGCCCCAGCATTTT. Residues: CASSLLGQGSQPQHF.

The V gene is TRBV5-8, the J gene TRBJ2-7, with TRBD1 as a possible D gene (6 bases). Trimming took off 0 bases at V and 0 bases at J, with 7 bases between the two ends. The CDR3 covers 14 residues. In germline, CDR1 is SGHTS, CDR2 YDEGEE. In DNA, the CDR3 is TGTGCCAGCAGCTTGGAGGACAGCTCCTACGAGCAGTACTTC. Residues: CASSLEDSSYEQYF.

The chain employs TRBV27 and TRBJ2-1; D may correspond to TRBD1 or TRBD2 (5 bases each). CDR1 and CDR2 (germline): MNHEY, SMNVEV (reference sequence). V shed 3 bases and J shed 7 bases, with 7 bases lying between them. The CDR3 is 12 residues long. CDR3 protein: CASSFEGNEQFF. The CDR3, as DNA: TGTGCCAGCAGTTTCGAGGGGAATGAGCAGTTCTTC.

In nucleotides, the CDR3 is TGTGCCAGCAGCGCCCAGGGAGGGTACACAGATACGCAGTATTTT. Its protein is CASSAQGGYTDTQYF. V and J are TRBV9 and TRBJ2-3, with 7 bases lining up with TRBD2. The CDR3 length is 15 residues. V was clipped by 3 bases and J by 2 bases; unmatched bases: 6. CDR1 and CDR2 (germline): SGDLS, YYNGEE.

The chain has TRBV10-2 and TRBJ1-2; 10 nucleotides line up with TRBD1. CDR3 length: 15 amino acids. Germline loops: CDR1 WSHSY, CDR2 SAAADI. V lost 2 bases, J lost 8 bases, and 8 bases stayed unmatched. The CDR3 DNA sequence: TGCGCCAGCAGTGAGCTCCGACAGGGGGCTGACGGCTACACCTTC. As protein: CASSELRQGADGYTF.

The rearrangement uses TRBV30 and TRBJ1-3, with D possibly TRBD1 on 5 matching bases. The CDR3 contains 15 residues. Between the trimmed V and J ends, which lost 3 bases and 0 bases, there was a span of 12 bases. CDR1 and CDR2 from the germline V gene are GTSNPN and SVGIG (reference sequence). The DNA of the CDR3 is TGTGCCTGGAGGGGCATTGGGGGCTCTGGAAACACCATATATTTT. Translation: CAWRGIGGSGNTIYF.

V usage is TRBV5-6 and J usage is TRBJ2-7; D might be TRBD1 (6 bases). Between the trimmed V and J ends, which lost 4 bases and 1 base, there was a span of 18 bases. Germline CDR1 is SGHDT and CDR2 is YYEEEE. This CDR3 comprises 16 residues. In DNA form, the CDR3 reads TGTGCCAGCAGCCTTGCGTCGGGACACCTTTCCTACGAGCAGTACTTC. Protein sequence: CASSLASGHLSYEQYF.

This sequence joins TRBV10-2 and TRBJ1-5, with 8 bases fitting TRBD1. Germline CDR1 WSHSY, CDR2 SAAADI. CDR3 length equals 13 residues. J lost 6 bases, V lost 5 bases, and 3 bases had no gene match. The CDR3 region has the DNA TGCGCCAGCAGTCAGGGGGCGCCTCAGCCCCAGCATTTT. Protein product: CASSQGAPQPQHF.